This is a list of T cell receptor beta chains from one sample in a study of Graves' ophthalmopathy and Graves' hyperthyroidism. TCRdb independently ran MiXCR on the multiplex PCR reads; one entry per CDR3 protein. This table holds about 590,000 distinct CDR3 sequences, less than 45% found once. Sequenced: peripheral blood or thyroid tissue (not recorded which). The receptors shown here come from an adult man with Graves' hyperthyroidism. Each CDR3 is given with its conserved first and last residue. Each record gives: D gene, J gene, V gene, clone size, CDR3 DNA, CDR3 protein. The D gene is left open where the match is weak. The listing skips clone size in some rows; elsewhere it reads once, few, many or a size class.

d_call: TRBD1; j_call: TRBJ1-2; v_call: TRBV20-1; clone_size: many; cdr3_nt: TGCAGTGCCGACCAGGGGGCTTATGGCTACACCTTC; cdr3_aa: CSADQGAYGYTF
d_call: TRBD1; j_call: TRBJ1-5; v_call: TRBV12-3/TRBV12-4; clone_size: NA; cdr3_nt: TGTGCCAGCACCACCGGACTAGCGGGAGGAGGGACAGGGAATGCTCAGCCCCAGCATTTT; cdr3_aa: CASTTGLAGGGTGNAQPQHF
d_call: NA; j_call: TRBJ1-1; v_call: TRBV7-9; clone_size: many; cdr3_nt: TGTGCCAGCAGCTTAATGGGGAGTGGAGGACAGAGGGCCACTGAAGCTTTCTTT; cdr3_aa: CASSLMGSGGQRATEAFF
d_call: TRBD1; j_call: TRBJ2-5; v_call: TRBV5-8; clone_size: NA; cdr3_nt: TGTGCCAGCAGCACCAGGGGGCGCTACCAAGAGACCCAGTACTTC; cdr3_aa: CASSTRGRYQETQYF
d_call: TRBD1; j_call: TRBJ2-7; v_call: TRBV29-1; clone_size: NA; cdr3_nt: TGCAGCGTTGAAACTACAGGGGTCGAGCAGTACTTC; cdr3_aa: CSVETTGVEQYF
d_call: TRBD1; j_call: TRBJ1-2; v_call: TRBV9; clone_size: few; cdr3_nt: TGTGCCAGCAGCGAAGGACAGGGAGTCCCCTATGGCTACACCTTC; cdr3_aa: CASSEGQGVPYGYTF
d_call: TRBD1; j_call: TRBJ2-7; v_call: TRBV6-6; clone_size: NA; cdr3_nt: TGTGCCAGCAGTCACCAGGGGGCGCGGGAGCAGTACTTC; cdr3_aa: CASSHQGAREQYF
d_call: TRBD1; j_call: TRBJ2-2; v_call: TRBV4-3; clone_size: NA; cdr3_nt: TGCGCCAGCAGCCAAGCCGGACAGGGGGTAATCGGAAGGGAGCTGTTTTTT; cdr3_aa: CASSQAGQGVIGRELFF
d_call: NA; j_call: TRBJ1-1; v_call: TRBV27; clone_size: NA; cdr3_nt: TGTGCCACCTCCTTGGGGGGCACTGAAGCTTTCTTT; cdr3_aa: CATSLGGTEAFF
d_call: NA; j_call: TRBJ1-1; v_call: TRBV2; clone_size: many; cdr3_nt: TGTGCCAGCCGGGCGGGCGGTACGAACACTGAAGCTTTCTTT; cdr3_aa: CASRAGGTNTEAFF
d_call: NA; j_call: TRBJ2-5; v_call: TRBV2; clone_size: NA; cdr3_nt: TGTGCCAGCAGTGGGGTCGGACAGCAAGAGACCCAGTACTTC; cdr3_aa: CASSGVGQQETQYF
d_call: TRBD1; j_call: TRBJ2-5; v_call: TRBV5-8; clone_size: NA; cdr3_nt: TGTGCCAGCAGCTTATTTCGACAGGGCCCGATGGAGACCCAGTACTTC; cdr3_aa: CASSLFRQGPMETQYF
d_call: NA; j_call: TRBJ1-2; v_call: TRBV7-2; clone_size: many; cdr3_nt: TGTGCCAGCAGCTTAATTGGGGGGGGCTTCTATGGCTACACCTTC; cdr3_aa: CASSLIGGGFYGYTF
d_call: NA; j_call: TRBJ2-7; v_call: TRBV6-6; clone_size: NA; cdr3_nt: TGTGCCAGCAGTTACTCTCCTCTCACGGGGATGTACTTC; cdr3_aa: CASSYSPLTGMYF
d_call: TRBD1; j_call: TRBJ1-5; v_call: TRBV28; clone_size: few; cdr3_nt: TGTGCCAGCAGTCTCCGGGACAGAATCAATCAGCCCCAGCATTTT; cdr3_aa: CASSLRDRINQPQHF
d_call: NA; j_call: TRBJ1-5; v_call: TRBV5-1; clone_size: many; cdr3_nt: TGCGCCAGCAGCTTGGATACAGGGAACCAGCCCCAGCATTTT; cdr3_aa: CASSLDTGNQPQHF
d_call: NA; j_call: TRBJ2-5; v_call: TRBV5-5; clone_size: NA; cdr3_nt: TGTGCCAGCAGCTTGACTCTAGCAGGGGCCGGGAAAGGGACCCAGTACTTC; cdr3_aa: CASSLTLAGAGKGTQYF
d_call: NA; j_call: TRBJ1-1; v_call: TRBV15; clone_size: many; cdr3_nt: TGTGCCACCAGCAGAGGAGGAAACCTTGAGAACACTGAAGCTTTCTTT; cdr3_aa: CATSRGGNLENTEAFF
d_call: TRBD1; j_call: TRBJ2-7; v_call: TRBV2; clone_size: NA; cdr3_nt: TGTGCCAGCAAATTAGACAGGGGGGACTACGAGCAGTACTTC; cdr3_aa: CASKLDRGDYEQYF
d_call: NA; j_call: TRBJ2-7; v_call: TRBV10-3; clone_size: many; cdr3_nt: TGTGCCATCAGTGATTCCGACGAGCAGTACTTC; cdr3_aa: CAISDSDEQYF
d_call: NA; j_call: TRBJ2-5; v_call: TRBV12-3/TRBV12-4; clone_size: NA; cdr3_nt: TGTGCCAGCAGCCAAGTGTCGGCAGGGCAAGAGACCCAGTACTTC; cdr3_aa: CASSQVSAGQETQYF
d_call: NA; j_call: TRBJ1-5; v_call: TRBV20-1; clone_size: many; cdr3_nt: TGCAGTGCTAGAGACGCTGCCTTACAGGGCCAGCCCCAGCATTTT; cdr3_aa: CSARDAALQGQPQHF
d_call: TRBD2; j_call: TRBJ2-7; v_call: TRBV10-3; clone_size: NA; cdr3_nt: TGTGCCATCAGTGTAGCGGGGGGCTACTACGAGCAGTACTTC; cdr3_aa: CAISVAGGYYEQYF
d_call: NA; j_call: TRBJ2-1; v_call: TRBV15; clone_size: few; cdr3_nt: TGTGCCACCAGCAGAGCGGGAGCGAATGAGCAGTTCTTC; cdr3_aa: CATSRAGANEQFF
d_call: NA; j_call: TRBJ1-6; v_call: TRBV5-1; clone_size: many; cdr3_nt: TGCGCCAGCAGCCCGACGGGGGCGGTCCTGAGAAATTCACCCCTCCACTTT; cdr3_aa: CASSPTGAVLRNSPLHF
d_call: NA; j_call: TRBJ1-6; v_call: TRBV10-3; clone_size: many; cdr3_nt: TGTGCCACCTCCGCCGCCCGGGGGGAATATAATTCACCCCTCCACTTT; cdr3_aa: CATSAARGEYNSPLHF
d_call: NA; j_call: TRBJ1-4; v_call: TRBV9; clone_size: few; cdr3_nt: TGTGCCAGCAGCCGGAGTAGTTCGGGAACGAAGACGGGTGAAAAACTGTTTTTT; cdr3_aa: CASSRSSSGTKTGEKLFF
d_call: NA; j_call: TRBJ1-1; v_call: TRBV30; clone_size: NA; cdr3_nt: TGTGCCTGGAGTGTAGGACACCAGAACACTGAAGCTTTCTTT; cdr3_aa: CAWSVGHQNTEAFF
d_call: NA; j_call: TRBJ2-3; v_call: TRBV12-3/TRBV12-4; clone_size: NA; cdr3_nt: TGTGCCAGCACCCCAGGGACGCAGGGAGTGGTAGATACGCAGTATTTT; cdr3_aa: CASTPGTQGVVDTQYF
d_call: NA; j_call: TRBJ2-5; v_call: TRBV5-1; clone_size: few; cdr3_nt: TGCGCCAGCAGCTTGGCAGAAAGGGAGACCCAGTACTTC; cdr3_aa: CASSLAERETQYF
d_call: NA; j_call: TRBJ1-2; v_call: TRBV2; clone_size: many; cdr3_nt: TGTGCCAGCAGTGAACGGGGGCGACCGTATGGCTACACCTTC; cdr3_aa: CASSERGRPYGYTF
d_call: NA; j_call: TRBJ1-1; v_call: TRBV15; clone_size: NA; cdr3_nt: TGTGCCACCAGCAGTTCTAGGGACACTGAAGCTTTCTTT; cdr3_aa: CATSSSRDTEAFF
d_call: NA; j_call: TRBJ2-5; v_call: TRBV2; clone_size: many; cdr3_nt: TGTGCCAGCAGTGACAGCCGGGGAAGACAAGAGACCCAGTACTTC; cdr3_aa: CASSDSRGRQETQYF
d_call: NA; j_call: TRBJ2-5; v_call: TRBV7-8; clone_size: many; cdr3_nt: TGTGCCAGCAGCCAGAGTAGGGGAAGGACACAAGAGACCCAGTACTTC; cdr3_aa: CASSQSRGRTQETQYF
d_call: TRBD2; j_call: TRBJ2-5; v_call: TRBV10-3; clone_size: many; cdr3_nt: TGTGCCACCAATCCCGGGACTAGCGGTCGAACCCAGTACTTC; cdr3_aa: CATNPGTSGRTQYF
d_call: TRBD1; j_call: TRBJ1-3; v_call: TRBV20-1; clone_size: many; cdr3_nt: TGCAGTGCCAACAGCCGGGACAGGGTGTCTGGAAACACCATATATTTT; cdr3_aa: CSANSRDRVSGNTIYF
d_call: TRBD2; j_call: TRBJ2-7; v_call: TRBV7-6; clone_size: NA; cdr3_nt: TGTGCCAGCAGCTTAGCCGCCGGGGAGGGTGGCGAGCAGTACTTC; cdr3_aa: CASSLAAGEGGEQYF
d_call: NA; j_call: TRBJ2-5; v_call: TRBV10-1; clone_size: NA; cdr3_nt: TGCGCCAGCAGTGAGACAGGTCGATTGGAGACCCAGTACTTC; cdr3_aa: CASSETGRLETQYF
d_call: TRBD1; j_call: TRBJ1-2; v_call: TRBV6-5; clone_size: many; cdr3_nt: TGTGCCAGCAGCCAGGACAGGGTCGGTTGGTATGGCTACACCTTC; cdr3_aa: CASSQDRVGWYGYTF
d_call: NA; j_call: TRBJ1-6; v_call: TRBV6-1; clone_size: many; cdr3_nt: TGTGCCAGCAGTGAGGCTCGTGGGGTCTATAATTCACCCCTCCACTTT; cdr3_aa: CASSEARGVYNSPLHF
d_call: TRBD2; j_call: TRBJ2-7; v_call: TRBV5-1; clone_size: few; cdr3_nt: TGCGCCAGCAGCTTACTAGCGGGAGTAGGCTACGAGCAGTACTTC; cdr3_aa: CASSLLAGVGYEQYF
d_call: TRBD1; j_call: TRBJ1-5; v_call: TRBV25-1; clone_size: once; cdr3_nt: TGTGCCAGCAGTTTTCCGAACAGGGGTTTTGGCAATCAGCCCCAGCATTTT; cdr3_aa: CASSFPNRGFGNQPQHF
d_call: TRBD1; j_call: TRBJ1-4; v_call: TRBV15; clone_size: many; cdr3_nt: TGTGCCACCAGCAGAGCCCCAGGGGGGAGTGAAAAACTGTTTTTT; cdr3_aa: CATSRAPGGSEKLFF
d_call: NA; j_call: TRBJ2-5; v_call: TRBV6-5; clone_size: many; cdr3_nt: TGTGCCAGCAGTTACTCGATAGAGACCCAGTACTTC; cdr3_aa: CASSYSIETQYF
d_call: NA; j_call: TRBJ2-1; v_call: TRBV20-1; clone_size: NA; cdr3_nt: TGCAGTGCTAGAGGGGACTCCACCTACAATGAGCAGTTCTTC; cdr3_aa: CSARGDSTYNEQFF
d_call: TRBD1; j_call: TRBJ2-7; v_call: TRBV27; clone_size: NA; cdr3_nt: TGTGCCAGCAGTTTTTGGCAGGGGGCTGGTGAGCAGTACTTC; cdr3_aa: CASSFWQGAGEQYF
d_call: TRBD1; j_call: TRBJ2-7; v_call: TRBV12-3/TRBV12-4; clone_size: many; cdr3_nt: TGTGCCAGCAGTTTAGCGGGACAGGCCAACGAGCAGTACTTC; cdr3_aa: CASSLAGQANEQYF
d_call: NA; j_call: TRBJ1-5; v_call: TRBV12-3/TRBV12-4; clone_size: few; cdr3_nt: TGTGCCAGCAGTTACCAGGGCTCGGCCCGAAATCAGCCCCAGCATTTT; cdr3_aa: CASSYQGSARNQPQHF